Listed here are 2 T cell receptor beta chains from one sample, sequenced in a study of cytomegalovirus exposure and HLA in healthy donors. PCR employed 60 Vbeta and 13 Jbeta primers. The assay was immunoSEQ multiplex PCR, and TCRdb's table has in-frame clones only and misses some. The sample yields some 160,000 clones, roughly 80% seen once. Sample: PBMCs. All receptors derive from a man in his sixties in good health and CMV-seronegative.

The rearrangement links TRBV14 to TRBJ2-7; tentative D call: TRBD2 (6 bases). Germline V gives CDR1 SGHDN, CDR2 FVKESK. V was clipped by 1 base and J by 6 bases, with 13 bases between them. The CDR3 length is 14 residues. The CDR3 protein is CASSQVGGIGEQYF. The CDR3 coding sequence is TGTGCCAGCAGCCAAGTTGGGGGGATAGGCGAGCAGTACTTC.

This chain links TRBV5-4 with TRBJ2-7; 7 positions agree with TRBD1. V shed 4 bases, J shed 0 bases, and the junction held 4 bases outside the gene matches. The CDR3 covers 14 residues. CDR1 SGHNT and CDR2 YYREEE come from the germline V gene (reference sequence). The CDR3 spells CASSRDSVSYEQYF. The DNA for the CDR3 is TGTGCCAGCAGCCGGGACAGCGTCTCCTACGAGCAGTACTTC.